The 20 T cell receptor beta chains listed next were all sequenced from one sample in a study of early T cells in non-severe SARS-CoV-2 infection. Via MiXCR, TCRdb re-called the 5' RACE reads, giving one row per CDR3 protein. The sample contains some 76,000 distinct CDR3 sequences, approximately 15% of which appear only once. Sequences were obtained from whole blood. The source is an adult who was a healthcare worker with PCR-confirmed SARS-CoV-2 infection or an uninfected control (not recorded which).

This chain connects TRBV29-1 to TRBJ2-2; TRBD1 is a possible D gene (6 bases). V lost 6 bases, J lost 0 bases, and 11 bases lay in between. The CDR3 extends over 14 amino acids. Germline V gene lookup returns CDR1 SQVTM and CDR2 ANQGSEA. The CDR3, as DNA: TGCAGCGTGGGGGCGGCGGCGAACACCGGGGAGCTGTTTTTT. It specifies CSVGAAANTGELFF.

This clonotype was recorded at least ten times. This rearrangement joins TRBV20-1 to TRBJ2-1; the D is unclear. CDR3 size: 15 residues. Germline-derived CDR1 and CDR2 are DFQATT and SNEGSKA (reference sequence). Trimming took 3 bases from V and 0 from J, leaving 12 bases between them. CDR3 loop: CSASGAESSYNEQFF. The CDR3 DNA is TGCAGTGCTAGCGGCGCCGAGAGCTCCTACAATGAGCAGTTCTTC.

This chain connects TRBV6-1 to TRBJ1-3, with unresolved D. V lost 1 base to trimming and J lost 0 bases, with 7 bases between them. The CDR3 is made up of 15 amino acids. Germline V gene data show CDR1 as MNHNS and CDR2 as SASEGT. Written as DNA, the CDR3 is TGTGCCAGCAGTGAAGGACCGTTCTCTGGAAACACCATATATTTT. Protein: CASSEGPFSGNTIYF.

This clonotype was seen only a few times. Sequence at one end of the junction differs from germline and may be a read error. The V call is TRBV29-1, the J call TRBJ1-1; no reliable D call. The CDR3 is 10 residues long. Per germline, CDR1 SQVTM and CDR2 ANQGSEA. CDR3 in DNA: TGCAGCGTTGCCCGCACGGAAGCCTTCTTT. Its protein product is CSVARTEAFF.

This chain joins TRBV6-4 and TRBJ2-1; D call uncertain. The length of the CDR3 is 15 residues. CDR1 is MRHNA and CDR2 is SNTAGT in the germline V gene. V lost 3 bases, J lost 0 bases, and 9 bases lay in between. This CDR3 is CASSERGRSYNEQFF. In DNA form, the CDR3 reads TGTGCCAGCAGTGAACGCGGACGCTCCTACAATGAGCAGTTCTTC.

V and J are TRBV29-1 and TRBJ2-1; 7 bases align to TRBD2. This CDR3 contains 11 residues. Germline-derived CDR1 and CDR2 are SQVTM and ANQGSEA. For the CDR3, the DNA is TGCACCACGGCCGCTAGCGGCGAGCAGTTCTTC. Translated: CTTAASGEQFF.

This clonotype was counted at least ten times. V usage is TRBV29-1 and J usage is TRBJ1-1; D uncertain. The V and J ends lost 4 bases and 3 bases respectively, with 12 bases between them. This CDR3 region has 13 residues. Per the germline V gene, CDR1 is SQVTM and CDR2 is ANQGSEA. CDR3 nucleotide sequence: TGCAGCGTTGTTGGGCAGACGTACACTGAAGCTTTCTTT. Its translation is CSVVGQTYTEAFF. The whole variable domain, filled in from reference TRBV29-1 and TRBJ1-1, reads SAVISQKPSRDICQRGTSLTIQCQVDSQVTMMFWYRQQPGQSLTLIATANQGSEATYESGFVIDKFPISRPNLTFSTLTVSNMSPEDSSIYLCSVVGQTYTEAFFGQGTRLTVV.

This clonotype was seen just once. This chain uses TRBV12-3 or TRBV12-4 with TRBJ2-3, with D perhaps TRBD2 (5 bases). CDR3 length: 13 amino acids. The V and J ends lost 6 bases and 4 bases respectively, with 11 bases between them. The CDR3 loop is CASRRALADTQYF. CDR3 nucleotide sequence: TGTGCCAGCAGGAGGGCGCTAGCAGATACGCAGTATTTT.

This clonotype turned up a few times. The J gene is TRBJ1-2, the V gene TRBV12-3 or TRBV12-4; 10 bases are a match to TRBD1. The CDR3 is 14 residues long. Unmatched junction bases numbered 8, after V lost 5 bases and J lost 8 bases. DNA for the CDR3: TGTGCCAGCAGTAGGGACAGGGGAAAACTCGGCTACACCTTC. Translating gives CASSRDRGKLGYTF.

This clonotype was recorded many times. The V call is TRBV7-2, the J call TRBJ1-5, with 10 bases that match TRBD1. The ends lost 1 base at V and 11 bases at J; junction bases unmatched: 5. Germline lookup yields CDR1 SGHTA and CDR2 FQGNSA. The CDR3 runs to 14 residues. The CDR3 protein is CASSLGRTGGAQHF. The CDR3, as DNA: TGTGCCAGCAGCTTAGGGCGGACAGGGGGGGCCCAGCATTTT.

V usage is TRBV20-1 and J usage is TRBJ2-7, with TRBD2 matching over 7 bases. Looked up from germline, CDR1 is DFQATT and CDR2 is SNEGSKA (reference sequence). This CDR3 has 15 amino acids. After removal of 6 bases from V and 0 bases from J, the junction contained 11 bases not matched to a gene. The CDR3 reads CSATSRRTSSYEQYF. CDR3 sequence (DNA): TGCAGTGCCACCTCTCGGAGGACTAGCTCCTACGAGCAGTACTTC.

This clonotype was found a few times. The chain recombines TRBV20-1 with TRBJ1-2, with 9 positions matching TRBD1. J was trimmed by 5 bases and V by 5 bases; bases with no gene match: 9. The CDR3 consists of 14 residues. Germline V gene sequence: CDR1 DFQATT, CDR2 SNEGSKA (reference sequence). The DNA for the CDR3 is TGCAGTGCTCCATCGGGACAGGGAGTTTATGGCTACACCTTC. Its protein is CSAPSGQGVYGYTF.

Here the CDR3 DNA reads TGTGCCTGGAGTGTGAGGGCAGGGCTGAACACCGGGGAGCTGTTTTTT. It codes for CAWSVRAGLNTGELFF. The chain carries TRBV30 and TRBJ2-2; perhaps D is TRBD1 or TRBD2 (5 bases each). The CDR3 has 16 amino acids. Germline values: CDR1 GTSNPN, CDR2 SVGIG (reference sequence). V gave up 0 bases and J gave up 1 base, with 12 bases separating them. The full variable domain, its missing parts supplied by reference TRBV30 and TRBJ2-2, is SQTIHQWPATLVQPVGSPLSLECTVEGTSNPNLYWYRQAAGRGLQLLFYSVGIGQISSEVPQNLSASRPQDRQFILSSKKLLLSDSGFYLCAWSVRAGLNTGELFFGEGSRLTVL.

This clonotype was counted many times. The chain links TRBV14 to TRBJ2-3, with TRBD2 matching 7 bases. The CDR3 has 14 amino acids. Losses at the gene ends were 4 bases for V and 4 bases for J; bases not matched to a gene: 5. Looked up from germline, CDR1 is SGHDN and CDR2 is FVKESK. In DNA form, the CDR3 reads TGTGCCAGCAGCCCGCCAGCGGGGCCAGATACGCAGTATTTT. Translation: CASSPPAGPDTQYF.

The sample holds many counts of this clonotype. V and J are TRBV5-1 and TRBJ1-1; 8 nucleotides align to TRBD1. This CDR3 contains 15 residues. The germline V gene encodes CDR1 SGHRS and CDR2 YFSETQ. V shed 4 bases and J 4 bases; nucleotides not matched to a gene: 9. For the CDR3, the DNA is TGCGCCAGCAGCCTAGACAGGGGTGGAGTCACTGAAGCTTTCTTT. It yields the protein CASSLDRGGVTEAFF.

This clonotype was seen a handful of times. The chain combines TRBV6-1 with TRBJ2-7; D may be TRBD2 (6 bases). Germline V gene data show CDR1 as MNHNS and CDR2 as SASEGT. With 1 base removed from V and 2 bases from J, the gap between germline ends came to 15 bases. The CDR3 contains 16 residues. The DNA of the CDR3 is TGTGCCAGCAGTGAAGATTTTGCGGGGCCTGCCTACGAGCAGTACTTC. It codes for CASSEDFAGPAYEQYF.

This clonotype showed up many times. The genes are TRBV6-4 and TRBJ1-5, with D unresolved. Germline lookup yields CDR1 MRHNA and CDR2 SNTAGT. The CDR3 is made up of 14 amino acids. V was shortened by 3 bases and J by 3 bases, with 9 bases between the two germline ends. The DNA for the CDR3 is TGTGCCAGCAGTGAAGAGGGCGACAATCAGCCCCAGCATTTT. Its translation: CASSEEGDNQPQHF.

This sequence joins TRBV9 and TRBJ2-7; 14 nucleotides line up with TRBD2. Unmatched junction bases numbered 11, after V lost 3 bases and J lost 6 bases. This CDR3 region has 17 residues. Germline V gives CDR1 SGDLS, CDR2 YYNGEE. CDR3 in amino acids: CASSAGLAGDARGEQYF. The CDR3 DNA is TGTGCCAGCAGCGCGGGACTAGCGGGGGACGCTCGCGGCGAGCAGTACTTC.

This clonotype appeared many times. The chain carries TRBV29-1 and TRBJ2-1; TRBD2 agrees at 11 bases. The length of the CDR3 is 15 residues. CDR1 SQVTM and CDR2 ANQGSEA come from the germline V gene. Unmatched junction bases numbered 12, after V lost 4 bases and J lost 10 bases. CDR3 residues: CSVAPGLAVQDEQFF. The DNA of the CDR3 is TGCAGCGTTGCACCGGGACTAGCGGTACAGGACGAGCAGTTCTTC.

The genes are TRBV3-1 and TRBJ2-1, with TRBD1 matching over 7 bases. Germline V gene sequence: CDR1 LGHDT, CDR2 YNNKEL (reference sequence). V was clipped by 4 bases and J by 7 bases; unmatched bases: 7. CDR3 length equals 14 residues. The CDR3 DNA reads as TGTGCCAGCAGCCCGCCAGACAGGGAAAATGAGCAGTTCTTC. Its protein product is CASSPPDRENEQFF.